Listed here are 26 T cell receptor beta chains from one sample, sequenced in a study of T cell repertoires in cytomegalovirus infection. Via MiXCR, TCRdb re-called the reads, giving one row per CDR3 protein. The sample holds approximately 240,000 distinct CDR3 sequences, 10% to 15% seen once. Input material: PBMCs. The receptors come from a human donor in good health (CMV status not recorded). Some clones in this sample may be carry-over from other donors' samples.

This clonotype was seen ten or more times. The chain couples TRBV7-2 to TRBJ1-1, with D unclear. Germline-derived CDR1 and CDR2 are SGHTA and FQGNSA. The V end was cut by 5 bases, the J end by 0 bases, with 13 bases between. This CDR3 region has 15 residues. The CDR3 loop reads CASSPMGGMNTEAFF. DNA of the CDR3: TGTGCCAGCAGCCCGATGGGAGGAATGAACACTGAAGCTTTCTTT.

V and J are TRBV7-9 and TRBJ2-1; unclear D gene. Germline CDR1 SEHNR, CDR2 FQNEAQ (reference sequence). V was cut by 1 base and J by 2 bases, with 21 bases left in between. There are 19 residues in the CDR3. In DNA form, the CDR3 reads TGTGCCAGCAGCTTAGAGCTTCCCCTCGTAACGCAAACCTACAATGAGCAGTTCTTC. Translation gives CASSLELPLVTQTYNEQFF.

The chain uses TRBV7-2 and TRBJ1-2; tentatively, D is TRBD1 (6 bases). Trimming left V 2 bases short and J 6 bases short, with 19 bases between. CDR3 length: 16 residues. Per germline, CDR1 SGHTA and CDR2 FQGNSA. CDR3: CASSLFTTRGGDGYTF. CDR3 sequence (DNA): TGTGCCAGCAGCTTATTTACCACGAGGGGGGGCGATGGCTACACCTTC. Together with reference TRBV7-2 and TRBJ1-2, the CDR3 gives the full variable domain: GAGVSQSPSNKVTEKGKDVELRCDPISGHTALYWYRQSLGQGLEFLIYFQGNSAPDKSGLPSDRFSAERTGGSVSTLTIQRTQQEDSAVYLCASSLFTTRGGDGYTFGSGTRLTVV.

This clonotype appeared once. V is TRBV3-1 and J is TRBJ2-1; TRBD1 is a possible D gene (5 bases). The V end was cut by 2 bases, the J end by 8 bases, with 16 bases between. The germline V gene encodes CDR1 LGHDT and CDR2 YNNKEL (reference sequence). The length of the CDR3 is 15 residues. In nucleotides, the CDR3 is TGTGCCAGCAGCCAATGGACCAAGGGGCACGATGAGCAGTTCTTC. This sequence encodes CASSQWTKGHDEQFF.

DNA of the CDR3: TGCAGTGCTGGGCGTGGGGACACTGAAGCTTTCTTT. It specifies CSAGRGDTEAFF. The gene calls are TRBV20-1 and TRBJ1-1; no clear D gene. In germline, CDR1 is DFQATT, CDR2 SNEGSKA (reference sequence). The CDR3 contains 12 residues. V was shortened by 5 bases and J by 3 bases, with 10 bases between the two germline ends.

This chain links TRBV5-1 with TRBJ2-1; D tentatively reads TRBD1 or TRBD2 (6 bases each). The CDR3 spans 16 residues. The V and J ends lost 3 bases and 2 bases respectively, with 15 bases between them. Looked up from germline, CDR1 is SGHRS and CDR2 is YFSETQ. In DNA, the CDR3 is TGCGCCAGCAGCTGGGGGGCCAGGGGAACCTACAATGAGCAGTTCTTC. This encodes CASSWGARGTYNEQFF. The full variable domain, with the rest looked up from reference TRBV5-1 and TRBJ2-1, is KAGVTQTPRYLIKTRGQQVTLSCSPISGHRSVSWYQQTPGQGLQFLFEYFSETQRNKGNFPGRFSGRQFSNSRSEMNVSTLELGDSALYLCASSWGARGTYNEQFFGPGTRLTVL.

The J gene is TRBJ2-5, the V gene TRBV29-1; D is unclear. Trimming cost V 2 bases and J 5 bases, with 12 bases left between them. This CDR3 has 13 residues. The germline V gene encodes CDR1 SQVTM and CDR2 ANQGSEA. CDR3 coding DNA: TGCAGCGTTGAACCCCTCGCCCGGGAGACCCAGTACTTC. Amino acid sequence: CSVEPLARETQYF.

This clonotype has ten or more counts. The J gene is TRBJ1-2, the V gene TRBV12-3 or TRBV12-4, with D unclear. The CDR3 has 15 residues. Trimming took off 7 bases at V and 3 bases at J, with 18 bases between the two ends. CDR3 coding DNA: TGTGCCAGCACCTCGGAACGCCCCGAGGACTATGGCTACACCTTC. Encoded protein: CASTSERPEDYGYTF.

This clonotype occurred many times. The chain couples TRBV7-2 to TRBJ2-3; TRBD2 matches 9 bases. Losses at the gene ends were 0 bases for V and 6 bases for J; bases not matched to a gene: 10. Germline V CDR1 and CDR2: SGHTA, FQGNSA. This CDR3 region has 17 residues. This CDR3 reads CASSLARGGAGSDTQYF. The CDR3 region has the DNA TGTGCCAGCAGCTTAGCCCGCGGGGGGGCCGGTAGTGATACGCAGTATTTT.

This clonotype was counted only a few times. CDR3 in amino acids: CSAGPLGSSYNEQFF. In DNA, the CDR3 is TGCAGTGCTGGACCTCTCGGGAGCTCCTACAATGAGCAGTTCTTC. The gene calls are TRBV20-1 and TRBJ2-1, with D maybe TRBD2 (6 bases). CDR3 size: 15 residues. The germline V and J ends were trimmed by 5 bases and 0 bases, with 14 bases remaining between them. The germline gives CDR1 DFQATT, CDR2 SNEGSKA (reference sequence).

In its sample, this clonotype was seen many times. CDR3 residues: CASSELRIAGGSPGTQYF. The CDR3 coding sequence is TGTGCCAGCAGTGAACTCCGAATAGCGGGAGGCTCGCCGGGAACGCAGTATTTT. This chain joins TRBV6-1 and TRBJ2-3; the match to TRBD2 covers 10 bases. V lost 2 bases to trimming and J lost 9 bases; unmatched junction nucleotides: 17. Germline V CDR1 and CDR2: MNHNS, SASEGT. This CDR3 has 18 residues.

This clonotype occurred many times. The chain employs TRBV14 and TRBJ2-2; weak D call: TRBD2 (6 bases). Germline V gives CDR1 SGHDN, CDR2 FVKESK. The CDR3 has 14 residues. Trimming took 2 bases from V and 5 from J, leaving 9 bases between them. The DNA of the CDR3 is TGTGCCAGCAGCCAACTAGCGCGGACCGGGGAGCTGTTTTTT. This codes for CASSQLARTGELFF. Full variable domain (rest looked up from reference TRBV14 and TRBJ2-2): EAGVTQFPSHSVIEKGQTVTLRCDPISGHDNLYWYRRVMGKEIKFLLHFVKESKQDESGMPNNRFLAERTGGTYSTLKVQPAELEDSGVYFCASSQLARTGELFFGEGSRLTVL.

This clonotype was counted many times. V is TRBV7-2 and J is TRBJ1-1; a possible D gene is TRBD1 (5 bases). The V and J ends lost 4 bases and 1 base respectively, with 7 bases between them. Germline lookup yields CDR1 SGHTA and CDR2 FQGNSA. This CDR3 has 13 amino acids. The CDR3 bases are TGTGCCAGCAGCTGGGGCCAGAACACTGAAGCTTTCTTT. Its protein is CASSWGQNTEAFF.

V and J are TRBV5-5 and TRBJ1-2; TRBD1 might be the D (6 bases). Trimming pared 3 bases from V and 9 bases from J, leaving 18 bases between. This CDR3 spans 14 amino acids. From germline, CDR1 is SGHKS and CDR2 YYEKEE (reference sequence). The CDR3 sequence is CASSSLGGLERYTF. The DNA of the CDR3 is TGTGCCAGCAGCTCCCTCGGGGGGCTGGAGCGCTACACCTTC.

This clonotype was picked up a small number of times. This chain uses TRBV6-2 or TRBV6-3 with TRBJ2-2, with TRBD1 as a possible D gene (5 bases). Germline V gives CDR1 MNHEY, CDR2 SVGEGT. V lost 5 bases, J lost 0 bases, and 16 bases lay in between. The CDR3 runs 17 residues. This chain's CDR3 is CASSRSLTAPNTGELFF. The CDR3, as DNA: TGTGCCAGCAGTCGAAGCCTGACAGCGCCGAACACCGGGGAGCTGTTTTTT.

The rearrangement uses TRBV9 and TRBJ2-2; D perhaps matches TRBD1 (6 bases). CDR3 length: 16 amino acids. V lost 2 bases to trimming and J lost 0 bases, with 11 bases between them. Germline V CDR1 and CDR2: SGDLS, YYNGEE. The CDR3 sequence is CASSVYGTTNTGELFF. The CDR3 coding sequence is TGTGCCAGCAGCGTCTACGGGACAACGAACACCGGGGAGCTGTTTTTT.

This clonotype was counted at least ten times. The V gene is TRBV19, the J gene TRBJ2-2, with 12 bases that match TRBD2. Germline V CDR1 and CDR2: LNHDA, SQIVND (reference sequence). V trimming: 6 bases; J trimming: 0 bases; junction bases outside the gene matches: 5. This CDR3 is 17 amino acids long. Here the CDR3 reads CASSLGLAGTNTGELFF. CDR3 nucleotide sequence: TGTGCCAGTAGCCTAGGACTAGCGGGGACGAACACCGGGGAGCTGTTTTTT.

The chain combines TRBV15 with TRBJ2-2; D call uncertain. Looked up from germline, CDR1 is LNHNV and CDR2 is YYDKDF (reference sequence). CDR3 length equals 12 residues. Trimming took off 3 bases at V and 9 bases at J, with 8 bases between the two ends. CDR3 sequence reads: CATSSASRELFF. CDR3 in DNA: TGTGCCACCAGCAGCGCCAGCCGGGAGCTGTTTTTT.

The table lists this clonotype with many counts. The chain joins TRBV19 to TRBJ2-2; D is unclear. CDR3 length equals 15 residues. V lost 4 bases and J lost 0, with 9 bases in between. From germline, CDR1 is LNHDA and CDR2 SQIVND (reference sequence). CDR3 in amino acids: CASSKGYANTGELFF. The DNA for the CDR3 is TGTGCCAGTAGTAAAGGATATGCGAACACCGGGGAGCTGTTTTTT.

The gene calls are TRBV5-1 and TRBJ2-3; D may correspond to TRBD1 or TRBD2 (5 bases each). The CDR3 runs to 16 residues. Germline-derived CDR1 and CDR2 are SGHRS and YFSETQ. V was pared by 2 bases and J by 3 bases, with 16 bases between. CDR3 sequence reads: CASSLGPGRGTDTQYF. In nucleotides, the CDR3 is TGCGCCAGCAGCTTAGGCCCGGGACGGGGAACAGATACGCAGTATTTT.

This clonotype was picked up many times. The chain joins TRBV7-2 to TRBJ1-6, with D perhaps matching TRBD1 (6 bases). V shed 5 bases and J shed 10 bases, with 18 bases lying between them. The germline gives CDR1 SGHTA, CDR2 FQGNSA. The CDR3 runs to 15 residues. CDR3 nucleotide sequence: TGTGCCAGCAGCCCAGGACAGCCCGGGAGCTCACCCCTCCACTTT. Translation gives CASSPGQPGSSPLHF. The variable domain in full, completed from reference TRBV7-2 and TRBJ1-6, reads GAGVSQSPSNKVTEKGKDVELRCDPISGHTALYWYRQSLGQGLEFLIYFQGNSAPDKSGLPSDRFSAERTGGSVSTLTIQRTQQEDSAVYLCASSPGQPGSSPLHFGNGTRLTVT.

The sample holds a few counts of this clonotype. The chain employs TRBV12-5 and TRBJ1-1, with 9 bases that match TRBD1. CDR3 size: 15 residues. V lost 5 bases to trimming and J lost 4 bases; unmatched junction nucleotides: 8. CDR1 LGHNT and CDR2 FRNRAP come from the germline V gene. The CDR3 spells CASGPRTGETTEAFF. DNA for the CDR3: TGTGCTAGTGGTCCCCGGACAGGGGAGACCACTGAAGCTTTCTTT.

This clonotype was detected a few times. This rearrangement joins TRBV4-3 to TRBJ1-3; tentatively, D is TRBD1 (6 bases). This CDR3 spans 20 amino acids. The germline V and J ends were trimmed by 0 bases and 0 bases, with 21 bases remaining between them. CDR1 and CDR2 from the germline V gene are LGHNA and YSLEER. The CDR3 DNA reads TGCGCCAGCAGCCAAGATTTTGGGGAGGACAGCCTTTTCTCTGGAAACACCATATATTTT. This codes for CASSQDFGEDSLFSGNTIYF.

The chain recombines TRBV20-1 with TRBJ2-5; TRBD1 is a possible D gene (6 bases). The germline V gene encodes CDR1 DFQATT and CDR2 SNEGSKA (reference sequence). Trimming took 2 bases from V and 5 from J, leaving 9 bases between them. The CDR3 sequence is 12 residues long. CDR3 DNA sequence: TGCAGTGCTAGAAACAGGGAGGAGACCCAGTACTTC. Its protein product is CSARNREETQYF.

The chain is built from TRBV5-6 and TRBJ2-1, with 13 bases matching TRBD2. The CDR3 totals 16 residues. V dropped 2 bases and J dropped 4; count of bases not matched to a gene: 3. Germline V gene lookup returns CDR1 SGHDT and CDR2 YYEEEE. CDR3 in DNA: TGTGCCAGCAGCTTCTGGACTAGCGGGAGTTACAATGAGCAGTTCTTC. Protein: CASSFWTSGSYNEQFF.

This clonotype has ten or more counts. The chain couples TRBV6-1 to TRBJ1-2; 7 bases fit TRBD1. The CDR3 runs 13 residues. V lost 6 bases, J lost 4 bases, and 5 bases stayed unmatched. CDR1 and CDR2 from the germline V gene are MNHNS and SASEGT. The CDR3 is CASSKTGSYGYTF. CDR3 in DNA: TGTGCCAGCAGCAAGACAGGGTCCTATGGCTACACCTTC.